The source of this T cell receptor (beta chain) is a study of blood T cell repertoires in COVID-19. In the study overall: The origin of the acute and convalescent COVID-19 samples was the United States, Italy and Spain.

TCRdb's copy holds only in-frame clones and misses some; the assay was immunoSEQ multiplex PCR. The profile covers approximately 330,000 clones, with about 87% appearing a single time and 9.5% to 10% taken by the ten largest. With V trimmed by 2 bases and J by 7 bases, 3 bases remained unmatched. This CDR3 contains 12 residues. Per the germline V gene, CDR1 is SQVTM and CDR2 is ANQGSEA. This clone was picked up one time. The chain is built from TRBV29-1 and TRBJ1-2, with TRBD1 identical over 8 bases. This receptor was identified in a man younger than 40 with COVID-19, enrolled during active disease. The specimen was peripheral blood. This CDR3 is CSVETGGSGYTF. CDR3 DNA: TGCAGCGTTGAAACAGGGGGAAGTGGCTACACCTTC.